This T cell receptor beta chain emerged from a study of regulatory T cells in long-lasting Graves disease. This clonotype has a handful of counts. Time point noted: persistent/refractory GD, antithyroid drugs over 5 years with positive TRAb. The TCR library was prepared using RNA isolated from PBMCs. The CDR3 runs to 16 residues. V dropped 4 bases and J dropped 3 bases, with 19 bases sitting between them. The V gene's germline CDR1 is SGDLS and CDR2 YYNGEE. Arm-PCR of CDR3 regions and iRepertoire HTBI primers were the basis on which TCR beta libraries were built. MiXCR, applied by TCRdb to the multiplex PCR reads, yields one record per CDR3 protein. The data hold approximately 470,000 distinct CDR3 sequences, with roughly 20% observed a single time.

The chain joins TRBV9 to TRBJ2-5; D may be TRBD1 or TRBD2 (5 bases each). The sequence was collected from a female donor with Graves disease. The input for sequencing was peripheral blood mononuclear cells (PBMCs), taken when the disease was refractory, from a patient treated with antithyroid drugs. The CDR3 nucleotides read TGTGCCAGCAGCCCGAGGGGAACAGTGATGGAAGAGACCCAGTACTTC. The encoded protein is CASSPRGTVMEETQYF.